One and the same sample provided the 8 T cell receptor beta chains below, sequenced in a study of tumor-infiltrating lymphocytes in primary liver carcinoma. Blood RNA was derived from unsorted whole blood, and germline DNA was extracted too. Total RNA amounting to 500 ng was the source from which TCR beta cDNA was made with a constant-region primer. It was through three nested multiplex PCR rounds of slightly modified ARM-PCR that TCR beta libraries arose. The first two PCR rounds used TRBV1-TRBV30 primers with a Cbeta primer, roughly 10 cycles each. TCRdb analysed the multiplex PCR reads with MiXCR anew, one entry per CDR3 protein. Of around 330,000 distinct CDR3 sequences detected, 58% appear once; the ten largest clones hold around 15%. Sequenced sample: peripheral blood. The receptor source for this set is a woman aged 25 to 39 with primary liver carcinoma and hepatitis B virus infection.

With regard to this clonotype: This CDR3 fails to terminate in the conserved phenylalanine or tryptophan, so it likely reflects a read error. The limits of the CDR3 on the DNA are not certain, so only TCRdb's listed CDR3 is given. The chain links TRBV6-6 to TRBJ2-1; the table's D call of TRBD2 was not tested on the DNA. Counting both end residues, the CDR3 totals 16 amino acids. CDR1 and CDR2 from the germline V gene are MNHNY and SVGAGI (reference sequence). CDR3 in amino acids: CASSYSSLAGGNERFL.

Comments on this clonotype: Its ends do not fully match the called genes, so a read error is possible. The chain recombines TRBV11-1 with TRBJ2-3, with D unclear. Germline V CDR1 and CDR2: SGHAT, FQDESV (reference sequence). The CDR3 sequence is 12 residues long. The CDR3 spells CTSRYTTDTQYF. The CDR3 nucleotides are TGTACCAGCAGATATACGACAGATACGCAGTATTTT.

As DNA, the CDR3 is TGCGCCAGCAGTTTTGGTGCTAGCGGGAGGGTGCTAGAGACCCAGTACTTC. It codes for CASSFGASGRVLETQYF. The V and J genes are TRBV5-1 and TRBJ2-5, with 12 bases lining up with TRBD2. V dropped 5 bases and J dropped 4; count of bases not matched to a gene: 12. Per the germline V gene, CDR1 is SGHRS and CDR2 is YFSETQ. The CDR3 spans 17 residues. Looking up the rest from reference TRBV5-1 and TRBJ2-5 gives the full variable domain: KAGVTQTPRYLIKTRGQQVTLSCSPISGHRSVSWYQQTPGQGLQFLFEYFSETQRNKGNFPGRFSGRQFSNSRSEMNVSTLELGDSALYLCASSFGASGRVLETQYFGPGTRLLVL.

On this clonotype itself: It may be a read error: a sequence one base away is much more abundant. The gene calls are TRBV6-2 or TRBV6-3 and TRBJ2-1; the match to TRBD2 covers 9 bases. Per germline, CDR1 MNHEY and CDR2 SVGEGT. The CDR3 is made up of 14 amino acids. CDR3 in DNA: TGTGCCAGCGGTAGCGGGAGCGATGGAATGAGTGAGTCCTTC. Its protein is CASGSGSDGMSESF.

As concerns this clonotype: One base away lies a much larger clone, so this may be a sequencing read error. This rearrangement joins TRBV29-1 to TRBJ2-1, with D perhaps TRBD2 (5 bases). Germline values: CDR1 SQVTM, CDR2 ANQGSEA. The length of the CDR3 is 20 residues. V lost 6 bases to trimming and J lost 2 bases, with 32 bases between them. CDR3 loop: CSVGSSQSNRGKAPYNEQFF. DNA for the CDR3: TGCAGCGTCGGGTCCAGCCAAAGTAATAGAGGGAAGGCCCCCTACAATGAGCAGTTCTTC.

Concerning this clonotype: A read error may be the cause here, since a much bigger clone is one base away. The rearrangement links TRBV6-2 or TRBV6-3 to TRBJ2-5, with D unresolved. Per the germline V gene, CDR1 is MNHEY and CDR2 is SVGEGT. CDR3 length: 15 residues. The V end lost 4 bases, the J end lost 1 base, and 13 bases lay between the germline ends. The CDR3 protein is CASSFLGRSQETQYF. CDR3 nucleotide sequence: TGTGCCAGCAGTTTTCTTGGACGGAGCCAAGAGACCCAGTACTTC.

A word on this clonotype: A read error may be the cause here, since a much bigger clone is one base away. The chain is built from TRBV29-1 and TRBJ2-2; D might be TRBD1 or TRBD2, each matching 6 bases. Trimming removed 7 bases at V and 6 bases at J, with 21 bases between. The CDR3 contains 15 residues. The V gene's germline CDR1 is SQVTM and CDR2 ANQGSEA. The CDR3 sequence: CSAVGGSGPPGELFF. The CDR3 DNA reads as TGCAGCGCTGTAGGGGGGAGTGGGCCACCCGGGGAGCTGTTTTTT.

The chain couples TRBV6-6 to TRBJ1-3, with TRBD1 as a possible D gene (5 bases). Trimming removed 2 bases from V and 4 bases from J, with 12 bases in between. Per germline, CDR1 MNHNY and CDR2 SVGAGI (reference sequence). This CDR3 is built from 15 residues. The CDR3: CASSYPYGGGNTIYF. In DNA, the CDR3 is TGTGCCAGCAGTTACCCGTACGGGGGAGGAAACACCATATATTTT.